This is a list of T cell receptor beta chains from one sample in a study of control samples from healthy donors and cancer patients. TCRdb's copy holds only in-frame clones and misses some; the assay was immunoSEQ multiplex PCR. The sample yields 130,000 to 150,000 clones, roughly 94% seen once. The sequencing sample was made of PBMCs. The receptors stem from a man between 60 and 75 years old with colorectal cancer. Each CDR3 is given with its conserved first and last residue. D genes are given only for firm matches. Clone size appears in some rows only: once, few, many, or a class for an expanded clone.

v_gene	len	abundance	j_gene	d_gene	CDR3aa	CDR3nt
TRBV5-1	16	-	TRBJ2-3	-	CASSLYRVSPGDTQYF	TGCGCCAGCAGCTTGTATCGAGTCTCCCCGGGGGATACGCAGTATTTT
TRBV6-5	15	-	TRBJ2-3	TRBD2	CASSFLAGGTDTQYF	TGTGCCAGCAGTTTCCTAGCGGGGGGCACAGATACGCAGTATTTT
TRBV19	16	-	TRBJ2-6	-	CASSPGWASGANVLTF	TGTGCCAGTAGTCCCGGGTGGGCCTCTGGGGCCAACGTCCTGACTTTC
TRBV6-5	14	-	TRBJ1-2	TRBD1	CASSRTGGDYGYTF	TGTGCCAGCAGTCGCACAGGGGGGGACTATGGCTACACCTTC
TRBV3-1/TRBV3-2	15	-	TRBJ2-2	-	CASSPLGLGNGELFF	TGTGCCAGCAGCCCCCTGGGACTTGGGAACGGGGAGCTGTTTTTT
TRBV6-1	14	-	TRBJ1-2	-	CASSEAGGGYGYTF	TGTGCCAGCAGTGAGGCGGGGGGTGGCTATGGCTACACCTTC
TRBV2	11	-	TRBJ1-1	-	CASTVNTEAFF	TGTGCCAGCACAGTAAACACTGAAGCTTTCTTT
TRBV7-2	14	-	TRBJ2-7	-	CASSLVTDTYEQYF	TGTGCCAGCAGCTTAGTGACGGATACCTACGAGCAGTACTTC
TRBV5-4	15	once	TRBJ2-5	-	CASSLGRAGGETQYF	TGTGCCAGCAGCTTGGGCAGGGCAGGGGGGGAGACCCAGTACTTC
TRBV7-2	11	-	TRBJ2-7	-	CASSLSYEQYF	TGTGCCAGCAGCTTAAGCTACGAGCAGTACTTC
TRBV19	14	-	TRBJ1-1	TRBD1	CASIPTGAGTEAFF	TGTGCCAGTATCCCGACAGGGGCGGGCACTGAAGCTTTCTTT
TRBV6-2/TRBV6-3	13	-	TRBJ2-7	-	CASSFRDDYEQYF	TGTGCCAGCAGTTTTCGGGACGACTACGAGCAGTACTTC
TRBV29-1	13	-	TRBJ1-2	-	CSARDTTNYGYTF	TGCAGCGCCCGGGACACTACTAACTATGGCTACACCTTC
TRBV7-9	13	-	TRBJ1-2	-	CASSPLDNSGYTF	TGTGCCAGCAGCCCCCTTGACAACAGTGGCTACACCTTC
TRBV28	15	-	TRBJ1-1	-	CASSLKQGWGSEAFF	TGTGCCAGCAGTTTAAAGCAGGGCTGGGGGTCTGAAGCTTTCTTT
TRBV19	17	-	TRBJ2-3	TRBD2	CASSRGRLAGGTDTQYF	TGTGCCAGTAGCAGGGGGCGCCTAGCGGGGGGAACAGATACGCAGTATTTT
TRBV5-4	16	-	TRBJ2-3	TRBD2	CASSLRAGGSTDTQYF	TGTGCCAGCAGCTTGCGAGCGGGGGGGAGCACAGATACGCAGTATTTT
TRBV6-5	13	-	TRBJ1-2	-	CASSYEGGYGYTF	TGTGCCAGCAGTTACGAGGGGGGCTATGGCTACACCTTC
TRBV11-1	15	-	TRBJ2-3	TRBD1	CASRLTGQGTDTQYF	TGTGCCAGCAGATTAACAGGACAGGGGACAGATACGCAGTATTTT
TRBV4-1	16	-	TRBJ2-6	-	CASTAGLVAGANVLTF	TGCGCCAGCACGGCAGGGTTGGTTGCTGGGGCCAACGTCCTGACTTTC
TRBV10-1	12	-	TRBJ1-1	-	CASSERTDEAFF	TGCGCCAGCAGTGAGAGGACAGATGAAGCTTTCTTT